This TCR beta chain was observed in a study of cytomegalovirus exposure and HLA in healthy donors. Overall study context: A previous analysis identified fewer than 130 million unique TCR beta sequences derived from 180 million or so T cells. Overall study findings and caveats: The productive fraction for most TCR beta V segments was about 87% or about 30% in an earlier analysis. Association of a missense DCLRE1C variant with TCR beta V- and J-gene trimming was reported in a later analysis. The study flagged about 150 TCR beta chains as cytomegalovirus-associated.

In regard to this clone: Its cognate antigen is unknown.

The primer mix had 60 Vbeta and 13 Jbeta primers. Some clones are missing from TCRdb's copy, which holds only in-frame ones; the method was immunoSEQ multiplex PCR. Of roughly 90,000 clones listed, 65% to 75% are singletons. CDR1 and CDR2 from the germline V gene are SGHAT and FQNNGV. CDR3 length equals 12 residues. V lost 6 bases and J lost 9; bases outside the gene matches: 2. This chain joins TRBV11-2 and TRBJ2-7; TRBD2 aligns across 13 bases. This clonotype was sampled from a man aged 25-45 years in good health and CMV-seropositive. Sequenced: PBMCs. The CDR3 DNA follows: TGTGCCAGCAGGGGACTAGCGGGACCGCAGTACTTC. Its protein is CASRGLAGPQYF.